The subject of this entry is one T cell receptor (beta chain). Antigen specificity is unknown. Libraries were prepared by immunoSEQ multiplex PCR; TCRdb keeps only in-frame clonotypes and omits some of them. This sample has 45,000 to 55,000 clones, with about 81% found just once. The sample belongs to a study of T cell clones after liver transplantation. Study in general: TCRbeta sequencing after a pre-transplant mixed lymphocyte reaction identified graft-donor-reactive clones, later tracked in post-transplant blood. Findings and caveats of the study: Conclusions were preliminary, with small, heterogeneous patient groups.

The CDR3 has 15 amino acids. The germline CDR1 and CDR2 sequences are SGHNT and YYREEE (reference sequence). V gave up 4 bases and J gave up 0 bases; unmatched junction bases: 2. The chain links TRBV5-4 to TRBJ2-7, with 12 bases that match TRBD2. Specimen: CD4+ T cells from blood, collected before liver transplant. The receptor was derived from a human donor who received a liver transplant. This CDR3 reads CASSPTSGSSYEQYF. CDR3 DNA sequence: TGTGCCAGCAGCCCGACTAGCGGGAGCTCCTACGAGCAGTACTTC.